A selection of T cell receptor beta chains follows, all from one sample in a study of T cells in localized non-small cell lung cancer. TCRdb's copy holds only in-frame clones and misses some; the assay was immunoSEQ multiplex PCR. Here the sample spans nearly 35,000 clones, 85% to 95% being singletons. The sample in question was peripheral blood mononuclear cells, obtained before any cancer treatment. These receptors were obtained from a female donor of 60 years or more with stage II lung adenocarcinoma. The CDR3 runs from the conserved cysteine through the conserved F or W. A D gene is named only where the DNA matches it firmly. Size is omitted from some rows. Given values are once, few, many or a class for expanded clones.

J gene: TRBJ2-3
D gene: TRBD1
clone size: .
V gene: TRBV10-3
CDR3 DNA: TGTGCCATCAGGTACACCCCCGGGACAGGGGGCGCAGATACGCAGTATTTT
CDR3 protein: CAIRYTPGTGGADTQYF

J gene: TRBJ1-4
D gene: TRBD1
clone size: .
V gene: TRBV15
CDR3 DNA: TGTGCCACCAGCTGGGGGACAGGTGTCGATAATGAAAAACTGTTTTTT
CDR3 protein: CATSWGTGVDNEKLFF

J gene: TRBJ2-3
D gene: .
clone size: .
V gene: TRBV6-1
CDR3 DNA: TGTGCCAGCACGATCGCGGCCACAGATACGCAGTATTTT
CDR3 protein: CASTIAATDTQYF

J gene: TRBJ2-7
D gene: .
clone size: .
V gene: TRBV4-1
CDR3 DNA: TGCGCCAGCAGCCCCGGTTTGGCCGAGACCTACGAGCAGTACTTC
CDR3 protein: CASSPGLAETYEQYF

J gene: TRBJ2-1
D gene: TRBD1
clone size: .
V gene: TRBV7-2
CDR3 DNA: TGTGCCAGCAGCCCCGCCCCCGGGACAGGGAAGATCAATGAGCAGTTCTTC
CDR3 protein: CASSPAPGTGKINEQFF

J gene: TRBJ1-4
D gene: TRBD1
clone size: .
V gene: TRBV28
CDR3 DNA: TGTGCCAGCAGCCATAGGACAGGACTTTCCAGGAAACTGTTTTTT
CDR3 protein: CASSHRTGLSRKLFF

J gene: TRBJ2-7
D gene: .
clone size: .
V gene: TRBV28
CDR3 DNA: TGTGCCAGCGCACTCACCTCCTACGAGCAGTACTTC
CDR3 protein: CASALTSYEQYF

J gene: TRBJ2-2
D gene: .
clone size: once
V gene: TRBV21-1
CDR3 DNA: TGTGCCAGCAGCGAAAAGTGGGGGACAGGGAGGGCCGGGGAGCTGTTTTTT
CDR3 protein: CASSEKWGTGRAGELFF

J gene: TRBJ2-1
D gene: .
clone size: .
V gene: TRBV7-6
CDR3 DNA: TGTGCCAGCAGCAATCTGCGGGCGGGCGTCTCCTACAATGAGCAGTTCTTC
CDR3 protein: CASSNLRAGVSYNEQFF

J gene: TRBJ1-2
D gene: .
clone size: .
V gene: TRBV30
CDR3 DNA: TGTGCCTGGAGACTTTCGACAGGTCCGTATGGCTACACCTTC
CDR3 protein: CAWRLSTGPYGYTF

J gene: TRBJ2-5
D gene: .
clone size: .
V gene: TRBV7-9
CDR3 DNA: TGTGCCAGCAGCGCAGTACTGGGAGAGACCCAGTACTTC
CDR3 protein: CASSAVLGETQYF

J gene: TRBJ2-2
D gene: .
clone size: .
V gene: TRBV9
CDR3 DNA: TGTGCCAGCAGCACCCCCGGAGAGCTGTTTTTT
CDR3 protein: CASSTPGELFF